What follows are 5 T cell receptor beta chains derived from one specimen sequenced in a study of cytomegalovirus exposure and HLA in healthy donors. Primers: 60 Vbeta forward and 13 Jbeta reverse. Assay used: immunoSEQ multiplex PCR; TCRdb lists only in-frame clones, some missing. The sample has 130,000 or so clones; approximately 80% are singletons. Material for sequencing was PBMCs. These receptors all come from a woman in her forties in good health and CMV-seronegative.

The genes are TRBV11-3 and TRBJ2-7, with D possibly matching TRBD1 (5 bases). This CDR3 is built from 13 residues. Trimming removed 6 bases at V and 3 bases at J, with 12 bases between. Germline CDR1 SGHNT, CDR2 YENEEA. CDR3 region: CASSDTGDYEQYF. CDR3 DNA sequence: TGTGCCAGCAGTGATACAGGAGACTACGAGCAGTACTTC.

The genes are TRBV25-1 and TRBJ1-2, with 7 bases that match TRBD1. The germline V gene encodes CDR1 MGHDK and CDR2 SYGVNS. The V and J ends lost 5 bases and 2 bases, in that order; junction bases with no gene match: 8. The CDR3 totals 15 residues. This CDR3 is CASSFTGATNYGYTF. The CDR3 DNA reads TGTGCCAGCAGTTTTACAGGGGCTACGAACTATGGCTACACCTTC.

This clone was observed a single time. This chain connects TRBV7-9 to TRBJ1-2, with D hard to call. V was clipped by 11 bases and J by 4 bases, with 17 bases between them. This CDR3 spans 13 amino acids. Looked up from germline, CDR1 is SEHNR and CDR2 is FQNEAQ (reference sequence). The CDR3: CAGKPPSVYGYTF. The DNA for the CDR3 is TGTGCCGGTAAACCCCCCAGTGTCTATGGCTACACCTTC.

This chain links TRBV6-1 with TRBJ2-2, with D uncertain. The CDR3 totals 15 residues. CDR1 is MNHNS and CDR2 is SASEGT in the germline V gene. V shed 7 bases and J shed 4 bases, with 16 bases lying between them. Written as DNA, the CDR3 is TGTGCCAGCAAGCCACCACTCACCCTCACCGGGGAGCTGTTTTTT. Translation gives CASKPPLTLTGELFF.

The V and J genes are TRBV7-8 and TRBJ2-7, with D perhaps matching TRBD1 (5 bases). The V end lost 3 bases, the J end lost 0 bases, and 12 bases lay between the germline ends. Per germline, CDR1 SGHVS and CDR2 FQNEAQ. This CDR3 comprises 15 residues. The CDR3 bases are TGTGCCAGCAGCTTGGGCCGGCAGGGCTCCTACGAGCAGTACTTC. Residues: CASSLGRQGSYEQYF.